This T cell receptor beta chain was retrieved from a study of vaccination and CD4 T cells after COVID-19. Study-level background: Six males and four females, two of them Hispanic, were enrolled as convalescents. Post-COVID draws followed diagnosis by a median around 100 days (range 35 to 161).

Sequencing of cultured CD4+ T cell DNA used the Oncomine TCR Beta short-read assay. TCRdb re-called the PCR reads with MiXCR, one entry per CDR3 protein. The data contain approximately 21,000 distinct CDR3 sequences, 20% to 30% of them singletons. A remark on this clonotype: What it binds is unknown.

Treatment defined: roughly ten-day PBMC culture with coronavirus spike peptide pools or control peptides (ViraFEST assay). Positive PCR results dated from March to December 2020, before the US Alpha, Beta and Delta variants. Half of the medium was exchanged for fresh IL-2 medium, first on day 3 and then on day 7. CDR3 length: 15 amino acids. Per germline, CDR1 LNHDA and CDR2 SQIVND (reference sequence). Unmatched junction bases numbered 10, after V lost 7 bases and J lost 4 bases. This clonotype was sampled from a human donor with COVID-19. Sequencing was performed on cultured CD4+ T cells from blood. This chain links TRBV19 with TRBJ1-3; TRBD1 aligns across 7 bases. The CDR3 DNA reads TGTGCCAGTATTGGACAGGATGTCTCAGGAAACACCATATATTTT. Its translation is CASIGQDVSGNTIYF. Variable domain in full (rest from reference TRBV19 and TRBJ1-3): DGGITQSPKYLFRKEGQNVTLSCEQNLNHDAMYWYRQDPGQGLRLIYYSQIVNDFQKGDIAEGYSVSREKKESFPLTVTSAQKNPTAFYLCASIGQDVSGNTIYFGEGSWLTVV.